These T cell receptor beta chains were read from a single sample in a study of blood T cell repertoires in COVID-19. Assay: immunoSEQ multiplex PCR; the TCRdb copy retains only in-frame clones and omits some. Here the sample spans 150,000 to 200,000 clones, 80% to 85% being singletons. The specimen was peripheral blood. These receptors all stem from a woman in her seventies with COVID-19, enrolled during active disease. The conserved cysteine and the conserved F or W are not part of the CDR3 here.

J gene	V gene	CDR3 protein
TRBJ2-2	TRBV24-1	ATSEPHRGRDTGELF
TRBJ2-1	TRBV19	ASSIDLGYVEQF
TRBJ2-1	TRBV2	ASTVARSEQF
TRBJ1-3	TRBV6-5	ASSRSRDSGNTIY
TRBJ2-1	TRBV5-1	ASSSGGGNVYNEQF
TRBJ2-1	TRBV7-2	ASSLLAGGRNEQF
TRBJ1-1	TRBV3-1/TRBV3-2	ASSQESGTGNTEAF
TRBJ2-1	TRBV29-1	SVEGGHRVYNEQF
TRBJ1-1	TRBV28	ASSLSTGSVTEAF
TRBJ2-1	TRBV27	ASSLLLAGRNEQF
TRBJ1-1	TRBV18	ASSPLPSGVNTEAF
TRBJ1-5	TRBV19	ASSNTGVQPQH
TRBJ2-1	TRBV20-1	SASPGLAGIEQF
TRBJ1-3	TRBV28	ASTLGRNTIY
TRBJ1-5	TRBV18	ASSPALGQGNQPQH
TRBJ2-7	TRBV28	ASSLPGTGANYEQY
TRBJ2-3	TRBV18	ASSSLGLAKTDTQY
TRBJ1-5	TRBV27	ASSAFQGDNQPQH
TRBJ1-6	TRBV5-1	ASSLVQGHSPLH
TRBJ2-7	TRBV12-3/TRBV12-4	ASSWDSKDEQY
TRBJ2-7	TRBV5-6	ASSPGTGQHLYEQY
TRBJ2-1	TRBV11-2	ASSLDGRGGNEQF
TRBJ1-4	TRBV7-9	ASSLQQGNEKLF
TRBJ1-5	TRBV2	ASSDGRGLGNQPQH
TRBJ1-3	TRBV19	ASTTPRHGNTIY
TRBJ2-3	TRBV4-2	ASSQDLLAGLTDTQY
TRBJ2-1	TRBV24-1	ATSDSKPRDRLSYNEQF
TRBJ2-5	TRBV7-2	ASSLGLTGGQETQY
TRBJ2-7	TRBV27	ASSLTRWDRAYEQY
TRBJ2-7	TRBV5-1	ASSLSGTSYEQY
TRBJ2-2	TRBV11-2	ASSEQGAVGELF
TRBJ2-3	TRBV7-9	ASSTSRTATTDTQY
TRBJ2-7	TRBV10-1	ASSASGTPYEQY
TRBJ2-1	TRBV19	ASREGRGIYNEQF
TRBJ2-7	TRBV12-3/TRBV12-4	ASSYRGLLRR
TRBJ1-2	TRBV19	ASSGGTGRVFYGYT
TRBJ2-1	TRBV19	ASSVTGGVYNEQF
TRBJ2-2	TRBV7-2	ASSPVGAHGELF
TRBJ2-4	TRBV3-1/TRBV3-2	ASSQDLGGRKGGKNIQY
TRBJ1-6	TRBV6-5	ASSFSEQGVNSPLH